This TCR beta chain was retrieved from a study of blood T cells in healthy people across ages. Total RNA extraction produced at least 5.5 micrograms (per sample) for the study. Sample-barcoded 5' priming and a J-beta primer mix drove a second PCR of roughly 6 to 12 cycles. Each cDNA was tagged by a template-switch adaptor containing 12 random nucleotides. TCRdb reprocessed the 5' RACE reads via MiXCR and lists one record per CDR3 protein. The sample lists more than 1,400,000 distinct CDR3 sequences, approximately 42% occurring once. Whole-study results and caveats: Since the PBMCs were unsorted, naive and antigen-experienced cells could not be conclusively compared.

Germline CDR1 reads SQVTM; CDR2 reads ANQGSEA. The germline V and J ends were trimmed by 4 bases and 3 bases, with 12 bases remaining between them. The CDR3 has 13 residues. About this clonotype: Its target is not known.

The V and J genes are TRBV29-1 and TRBJ1-1; TRBD1 might be the D (5 bases). This clonotype originated in a young woman in good health. The sample consisted of blood. The CDR3 coding sequence is TGCAGCGTTGGGCAGGGTCGGTACACTGAAGCTTTCTTT. It codes for CSVGQGRYTEAFF.